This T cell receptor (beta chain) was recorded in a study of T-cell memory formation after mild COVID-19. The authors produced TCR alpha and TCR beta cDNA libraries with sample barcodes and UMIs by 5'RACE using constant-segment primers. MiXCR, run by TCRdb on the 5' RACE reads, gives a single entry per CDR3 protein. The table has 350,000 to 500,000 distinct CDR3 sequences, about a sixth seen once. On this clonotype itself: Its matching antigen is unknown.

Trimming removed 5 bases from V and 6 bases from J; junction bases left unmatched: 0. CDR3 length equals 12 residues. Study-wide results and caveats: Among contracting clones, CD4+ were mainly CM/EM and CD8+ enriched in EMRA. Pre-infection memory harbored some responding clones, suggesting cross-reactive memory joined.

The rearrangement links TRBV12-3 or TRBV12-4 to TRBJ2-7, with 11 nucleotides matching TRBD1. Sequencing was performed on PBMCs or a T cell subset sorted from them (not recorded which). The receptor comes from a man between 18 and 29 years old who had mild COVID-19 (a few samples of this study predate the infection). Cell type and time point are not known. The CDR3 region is CASSGTGGEQYV. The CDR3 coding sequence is TGTGCCAGCAGTGGGACAGGGGGCGAGCAGTACGTC.